The next 31 T cell receptor beta chains were all read from a single sample in a study of cytomegalovirus exposure and HLA in healthy donors. The study ran its PCR with 60 Vbeta and 13 Jbeta primers. Repertoires were generated with immunoSEQ multiplex PCR, while TCRdb's copy carries only in-frame clones and drops some. The sample has approximately 80,000 clones; under 80% are singletons. The source material was PBMCs. The receptors shown here come from a man younger than 45 in good health and CMV-seropositive.

This clone was counted a single time. The chain has TRBV2 and TRBJ2-5, with 10 bases lining up with TRBD1. V shed 4 bases, J shed 3 bases, and the junction held 5 bases outside the gene matches. The CDR3 loop spans 15 amino acids. Germline assignment: CDR1 SNHLY and CDR2 FYNNEI. CDR3 DNA: TGTGCCAGCAGTGGCCGCGGGACAGGGGAAGAGACCCAGTACTTC. Its protein is CASSGRGTGEETQYF.

This rearrangement joins TRBV19 to TRBJ2-3, with 11 bases aligning to TRBD1. Germline-derived CDR1 and CDR2 are LNHDA and SQIVND (reference sequence). The V and J ends lost 5 bases and 4 bases, in that order; junction bases with no gene match: 5. The CDR3 loop spans 15 amino acids. CDR3 residues: CASSPGTGGSDTQYF. CDR3 nucleotides: TGTGCCAGTAGTCCCGGGACAGGGGGATCAGATACGCAGTATTTT.

This clone showed up just once. V gene TRBV27 combines with J gene TRBJ2-7, with D maybe TRBD1 (6 bases). Germline loops: CDR1 MNHEY, CDR2 SMNVEV (reference sequence). The CDR3 is 14 residues long. V gave up 6 bases and J gave up 4 bases, with 16 bases separating them. CDR3 sequence: CASRVGTREYEQYF. The CDR3, as DNA: TGTGCCAGCAGGGTAGGGACAAGAGAGTACGAGCAGTACTTC.

Written as DNA, the CDR3 is TGTGCCAGCAGTCCCGCCGGGGGTTACGAGCAGTACTTC. Translating it yields CASSPAGGYEQYF. This chain joins TRBV5-4 and TRBJ2-7, with D possibly TRBD2 on 6 matching bases. CDR1 is SGHNT and CDR2 is YYREEE in the germline V gene (reference sequence). Trimming removed 5 bases from V and 4 bases from J, with 13 bases in between. CDR3 length: 13 amino acids.

The rearrangement uses TRBV6-5 and TRBJ2-5, with D possibly being TRBD2 (6 bases). The J call is doubtful: the DNA matches TRBJ2-7 better. The CDR3 has 15 residues. Germline V gene sequence: CDR1 MNHEY, CDR2 SVGAGI. CDR3: CASSPGRGSSYEQYF. CDR3 sequence (DNA): TGTGCCAGCAGTCCCGGGCGGGGCTCCTCCTACGAGCAGTACTTC.

The table lists this clone with a few counts. V usage is TRBV18 and J usage is TRBJ2-7; 7 bases align to TRBD1. Per germline, CDR1 KGHSH and CDR2 LQKENI. After removal of 2 bases from V and 6 bases from J, the junction contained 4 bases not matched to a gene. CDR3 length equals 13 residues. For the CDR3, the DNA is TGTGCCAGCTCACCAACTACAGGGGCCGAGCAGTACTTC. The encoded protein is CASSPTTGAEQYF. Filled out from reference TRBV18 and TRBJ2-7, the complete variable domain reads NAGVMQNPRHLVRRRGQEARLRCSPMKGHSHVYWYRQLPEEGLKFMVYLQKENIIDESGMPKERFSAEFPKEGPSILRIQQVVRGDSAAYFCASSPTTGAEQYFGPGTRLTVT.

CDR3 DNA sequence: TGCGCCAGCAGCCAAGATGAACGAGGGCAGTACTTC. It yields the protein CASSQDERGQYF. The chain carries TRBV4-1 and TRBJ2-7, with D unresolved. V gave up 0 bases and J gave up 9 bases, with 9 bases separating them. CDR3 length: 12 residues. From germline, CDR1 is MGHRA and CDR2 YSYEKL.

The rearrangement links TRBV19 to TRBJ1-1; D may be TRBD1 (5 bases). There are 11 residues in the CDR3. Trimming left V 7 bases short and J 6 bases short, with 9 bases between. CDR1 is LNHDA, CDR2 SQIVND, per germline (reference sequence). The CDR3 reads CASTREAEAFF. CDR3 DNA sequence: TGTGCCAGTACCAGGGAAGCTGAAGCTTTCTTT.

The rearrangement uses TRBV19 and TRBJ2-3, with 10 bases fitting TRBD2. V trimming: 5 bases; J trimming: 7 bases; junction bases outside the gene matches: 6. This CDR3 is 14 amino acids long. The V gene's germline CDR1 is LNHDA and CDR2 SQIVND (reference sequence). This chain's CDR3 is CASSPRLAGYTQYF. The CDR3 DNA sequence: TGTGCCAGTAGTCCCAGACTAGCGGGTTATACGCAGTATTTT.

The chain couples TRBV9 to TRBJ2-2; D remains unclear. The V gene's germline CDR1 is SGDLS and CDR2 YYNGEE. The CDR3 is 15 amino acids. V was clipped by 0 bases and J by 0 bases, with 6 bases between them. The CDR3, as DNA: TGTGCCAGCAGCGTAGACGGGTCGAACACCGGGGAGCTGTTTTTT. This translates into CASSVDGSNTGELFF.

The rearrangement links TRBV6-6 to TRBJ2-7, with 8 bases that match TRBD2. V dropped 5 bases and J dropped 4; count of bases not matched to a gene: 10. This CDR3 is 15 amino acids long. Germline V gene lookup returns CDR1 MNHNY and CDR2 SVGAGI (reference sequence). The CDR3: CASSARREVKYEQYF. The CDR3 DNA is TGTGCCAGCAGTGCTCGGCGGGAGGTTAAGTACGAGCAGTACTTC.

In this sample, this clone turned up a few times. The chain carries TRBV27 and TRBJ2-2; TRBD2 agrees at 12 bases. The germline CDR1 and CDR2 sequences are MNHEY and SMNVEV (reference sequence). V dropped 4 bases and J dropped 0; count of bases not matched to a gene: 6. The length of the CDR3 is 18 residues. CDR3 in DNA: TGTGCCAGCAGTTACTGGACTAGCGGGGACCCGAACACCGGGGAGCTGTTTTTT. Translated: CASSYWTSGDPNTGELFF.

The V and J genes are TRBV7-9 and TRBJ1-1; 8 positions agree with TRBD1. Germline values: CDR1 SEHNR, CDR2 FQNEAQ (reference sequence). The V gene end was trimmed by 5 bases and the J gene end by 6 bases; junction bases not matched to a gene: 8. This CDR3 has 14 residues. CDR3 amino acids: CASSADRGFAEAFF. CDR3 in DNA: TGTGCCAGCAGCGCCGACAGGGGATTCGCTGAAGCTTTCTTT.

The CDR3 DNA sequence: TGCGCCAGCAGCTTGTATCCCCAGGGACAGGGGGAGTATGGCTACACCTTC. It yields the protein CASSLYPQGQGEYGYTF. This chain connects TRBV5-1 to TRBJ1-2, with 11 bases matching TRBD1. The CDR3 totals 17 residues. V dropped 1 base and J dropped 5; count of bases not matched to a gene: 10. Germline CDR1 and CDR2: SGHRS and YFSETQ.

The chain combines TRBV19 with TRBJ1-1; perhaps TRBD1 as D (5 bases). V lost 4 bases to trimming and J lost 5 bases, with 17 bases between them. This CDR3 spans 15 amino acids. From germline, CDR1 is LNHDA and CDR2 SQIVND (reference sequence). The CDR3 DNA reads TGTGCCAGTAGTAGGGACGGGGGTCGATGGACTGAAGCTTTCTTT. Translation gives CASSRDGGRWTEAFF.

The rearrangement uses TRBV4-2 and TRBJ2-5; 9 nucleotides line up with TRBD1. Germline V gives CDR1 LGHNA, CDR2 YNFKEQ. V shed 4 bases and J 3 bases; nucleotides not matched to a gene: 9. The CDR3 extends over 16 amino acids. Here the CDR3 reads CASSRSGTGSEETQYF. In DNA form, the CDR3 reads TGTGCCAGCAGCCGTTCAGGGACAGGGTCTGAAGAGACCCAGTACTTC.

The chain uses TRBV11-2 and TRBJ1-1; unclear D gene. CDR1 and CDR2 from the germline V gene are SGHAT and FQNNGV. V lost 2 bases, J lost 7 bases, and 11 bases lay in between. This CDR3 contains 13 residues. In DNA form, the CDR3 reads TGTGCCAGCAGCTTACAATTAACAGATGAAGCTTTCTTT. It translates to CASSLQLTDEAFF.

The chain combines TRBV5-1 with TRBJ1-1, with 8 bases lining up with TRBD1. The germline CDR1 and CDR2 sequences are SGHRS and YFSETQ. Trimming took 5 bases from V and 1 from J; bases not matched to a gene: 13. CDR3 length equals 17 residues. In DNA, the CDR3 is TGCGCCAGCAGTCGGAGAGCGGCAGGGGGCACGAACACTGAAGCTTTCTTT. Its translation is CASSRRAAGGTNTEAFF.

The chain carries TRBV19 and TRBJ1-2; TRBD1 is a possible D gene (5 bases). Trimming stripped 1 base from V and 7 bases from J, with 13 bases between. CDR1 and CDR2 from the germline V gene are LNHDA and SQIVND (reference sequence). The CDR3 consists of 14 residues. CDR3 sequence (DNA): TGTGCCAGTAGTATAGGGCGGACACCGGTTGGCTACACCTTC. This translates into CASSIGRTPVGYTF.

The V gene is TRBV18, the J gene TRBJ1-3, with D perhaps TRBD1 (6 bases). Germline CDR1 reads KGHSH; CDR2 reads LQKENI. Trimming took 6 bases from V and 2 from J, leaving 17 bases between them. The CDR3 runs to 16 residues. In DNA, the CDR3 is TGTGCCAGCTCGGCCGCTCTCGGGGACACTGGAAACACCATATATTTT. This encodes CASSAALGDTGNTIYF.

J is TRBJ2-1 and V is TRBV5-1, with 8 bases aligning to TRBD2. V lost 4 bases to trimming and J lost 6 bases; unmatched junction nucleotides: 9. CDR3 length: 15 residues. The germline gives CDR1 SGHRS, CDR2 YFSETQ. CDR3 loop: CASSRLGGDFNEQFF. The CDR3 coding sequence is TGCGCCAGCAGCAGACTCGGGGGGGATTTCAATGAGCAGTTCTTC.

The genes are TRBV29-1 and TRBJ2-1, with 8 positions matching TRBD2. CDR1 is SQVTM, CDR2 ANQGSEA, per germline. The CDR3 consists of 14 residues. The trim removed 2 bases at V and 8 bases at J, leaving 8 bases unmatched. CDR3 nucleotide sequence: TGCAGCGTTGAATCCAGCGGGAGTGGCGATGAGCAGTTCTTC. Its protein is CSVESSGSGDEQFF.

The V call is TRBV13, the J call TRBJ1-2; 9 bases line up with TRBD1. Germline V CDR1 and CDR2: PRHDT, FYEKMQ (reference sequence). The CDR3 contains 15 residues. Trimming cost V 5 bases and J 4 bases; bases outside gene matches: 8. CDR3 sequence (DNA): TGTGCCAGCAGCGGAGGGACAGGGCATTTCTATGGCTACACCTTC. Its protein product is CASSGGTGHFYGYTF.

This chain joins TRBV7-2 and TRBJ2-7, with 11 bases identical to TRBD2. The germline CDR1 and CDR2 sequences are SGHTA and FQGNSA. J was trimmed by 2 bases and V by 5 bases; bases with no gene match: 5. This CDR3 is built from 15 residues. As DNA, the CDR3 is TGTGCCAGCAGCCCGGGACTAGCGGTTACCTACGAGCAGTACTTC. Protein product: CASSPGLAVTYEQYF. Filled out from reference TRBV7-2 and TRBJ2-7, the complete variable domain reads GAGVSQSPSNKVTEKGKDVELRCDPISGHTALYWYRQSLGQGLEFLIYFQGNSAPDKSGLPSDRFSAERTGGSVSTLTIQRTQQEDSAVYLCASSPGLAVTYEQYFGPGTRLTVT.

The chain employs TRBV6-1 and TRBJ2-1, with D perhaps matching TRBD2 (7 bases). The CDR3 extends over 12 amino acids. Germline CDR1 MNHNS, CDR2 SASEGT. Between the trimmed V and J ends, which lost 6 bases and 10 bases, there was a span of 13 bases. CDR3 DNA: TGTGCCAGCAGAAGGGGGGGCGAAGAGCAGTTCTTC. Amino acid sequence: CASRRGGEEQFF.

The chain uses TRBV6-6 and TRBJ1-5; D call uncertain. The germline V gene has CDR1 MNHNY and CDR2 SVGAGI (reference sequence). CDR3 length: 13 residues. V was pared by 2 bases and J by 6 bases, with 8 bases between. CDR3 DNA: TGTGCCAGCAGTTACGAGGGCCCTCAGCCCCAGCATTTT. Protein: CASSYEGPQPQHF.

The rearrangement links TRBV6-5 to TRBJ2-5, with 8 bases aligning to TRBD2. The J call is doubtful: the DNA matches TRBJ2-7 better. Germline V lookup: CDR1 MNHEY, CDR2 SVGAGI. CDR3 length: 15 amino acids. Here the CDR3 DNA reads TGTGCCAGCAGTCCGGGTAGCGGGGCTGGGTACGAGCAGTACTTC. Amino acids: CASSPGSGAGYEQYF.

The V call is TRBV9, the J call TRBJ1-2; 7 nucleotides line up with TRBD1. The CDR3 runs 14 residues. The V and J ends lost 4 bases and 5 bases, in that order; junction bases with no gene match: 8. Germline V gives CDR1 SGDLS, CDR2 YYNGEE. The CDR3 DNA reads as TGTGCCAGCAGCCCTCGGGACAGCTCATATGGCTACACCTTC. As protein: CASSPRDSSYGYTF.

The CDR3 sequence is CASSKGGLVGGELFF. The DNA of the CDR3 is TGTGCCAGCAGCAAGGGGGGGCTGGTGGGCGGGGAGCTGTTTTTT. The chain is built from TRBV4-2 and TRBJ2-2; D is perhaps TRBD2 (7 bases). Germline V gene sequence: CDR1 LGHNA, CDR2 YNFKEQ. The CDR3 has 15 residues. Trimming stripped 5 bases from V and 7 bases from J, with 17 bases between.

The chain joins TRBV19 to TRBJ2-2; the D is unclear. The CDR3 consists of 13 residues. Germline V gives CDR1 LNHDA, CDR2 SQIVND (reference sequence). Deletions cut 8 bases from V and 0 bases from J, with 7 bases between. Here the CDR3 reads CASAPSNTGELFF. The CDR3 region has the DNA TGTGCCAGTGCGCCTTCGAACACCGGGGAGCTGTTTTTT.

This rearrangement joins TRBV4-3 to TRBJ2-1; tentative D call: TRBD1 (5 bases). Germline lookup yields CDR1 LGHNA and CDR2 YSLEER. The CDR3 has 15 residues. The V gene lost 1 base and the J gene lost 9 bases, with 16 bases spanning the gap. The CDR3 here is CASSQGDSVIFEQFF. The CDR3 DNA reads TGCGCCAGCAGCCAAGGAGACAGTGTAATCTTTGAGCAGTTCTTC.